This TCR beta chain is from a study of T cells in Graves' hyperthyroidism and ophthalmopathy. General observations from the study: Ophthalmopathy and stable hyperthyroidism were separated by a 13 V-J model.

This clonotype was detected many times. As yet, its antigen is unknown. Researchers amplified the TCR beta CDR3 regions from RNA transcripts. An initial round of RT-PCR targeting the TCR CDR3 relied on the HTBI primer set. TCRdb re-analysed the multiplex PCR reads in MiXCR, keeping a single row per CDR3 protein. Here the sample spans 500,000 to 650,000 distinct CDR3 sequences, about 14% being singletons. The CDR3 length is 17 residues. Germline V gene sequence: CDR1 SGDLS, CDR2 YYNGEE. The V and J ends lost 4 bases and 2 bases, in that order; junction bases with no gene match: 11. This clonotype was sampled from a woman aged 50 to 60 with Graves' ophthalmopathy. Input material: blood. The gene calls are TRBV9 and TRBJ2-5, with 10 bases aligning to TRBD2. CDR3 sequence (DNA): TGTGCCAGCAGCCCAGGACCTAGCGGGAGTGCTCAAGAGACCCAGTACTTC. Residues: CASSPGPSGSAQETQYF.